These 23 T cell receptor beta chains were sequenced from one sample in a study of blood T cell repertoires in COVID-19 (dated by TCRdb to 2020 to 2021). To prepare the library, the immunoSEQ multiplex PCR assay was applied. Not all clones reach the TCRdb copy of this immuneACCESS table, which keeps in-frame sequences only. Checked studies attribute under half of the gap to unresolved V genes and leave the rest unexplained. The sample contains under 400,000 clones, approximately 89% of them found a single time. 3% to 4.5% of the sample is in the top ten clones. Sequencing was done on a sample of peripheral blood. The source of these receptors is a woman aged 55-70 years with COVID-19, enrolled during active disease.

V is TRBV28 and J is TRBJ2-7; 8 bases fit TRBD1. Germline V gene lookup returns CDR1 MDHEN and CDR2 SYDVKM. CDR3 length: 14 residues. The V and J ends lost 6 bases and 3 bases, in that order; junction bases with no gene match: 7. In DNA form, the CDR3 reads TGTGCCAGCAGAGCGACAGGGGCAGGCTACGAGCAGTACTTC. It translates to CASRATGAGYEQYF.

The V and J genes are TRBV25-1 and TRBJ1-6; 10 bases line up with TRBD1. Trimming cost V 5 bases and J 10 bases; bases outside gene matches: 8. Looked up from germline, CDR1 is MGHDK and CDR2 is SYGVNS. There are 15 residues in the CDR3. As DNA, the CDR3 is TGTGCCAGCAGTTCACCCGGGACAGGGGCCTCACCCCTCCACTTT. Translating it yields CASSSPGTGASPLHF.

V and J are TRBV5-6 and TRBJ1-4, with a tentative D call TRBD1 (6 bases). Trimming stripped 2 bases from V and 2 bases from J, with 13 bases between. Germline CDR1 SGHDT, CDR2 YYEEEE. CDR3 length: 16 amino acids. DNA for the CDR3: TGTGCCAGCAGCTTCCCACCCCAGGGGACTAATGAAAAACTGTTTTTT. This codes for CASSFPPQGTNEKLFF.

This sequence joins TRBV5-8 and TRBJ2-3; 13 bases agree with TRBD2. Germline V gene lookup returns CDR1 SGHTS and CDR2 YDEGEE. CDR3 size: 16 residues. V dropped 4 bases and J dropped 4; count of bases not matched to a gene: 6. The CDR3 DNA follows: TGTGCCAGCAGCAGAGGACTAGCGGGGGTGTCAGATACGCAGTATTTT. Protein sequence: CASSRGLAGVSDTQYF.

This chain connects TRBV5-1 to TRBJ1-1; D unclear. The CDR3 runs to 13 residues. The ends were cut back, 5 bases at V and 3 bases at J, with 11 bases in the middle. Germline loops: CDR1 SGHRS, CDR2 YFSETQ. The chain's CDR3 is CASSKNGDTEAFF. The CDR3 coding sequence is TGCGCCAGCAGTAAGAACGGGGACACTGAAGCTTTCTTT.

This clone was detected once. The sample contains more than one DNA sequence encoding this CDR3. The chain links TRBV5-1 to TRBJ1-5; D gene unclear. Germline CDR1 is SGHRS and CDR2 is YFSETQ. This CDR3 has 13 amino acids. V lost 0 bases to trimming and J lost 3 bases, with 4 bases between them. In DNA form, the CDR3 reads TGCGCCAGCAGCTTGGCCCTCAATCAGCCCCAGCATTTT. Translation gives CASSLALNQPQHF. The full variable domain, rest sourced from reference TRBV5-1 and TRBJ1-5, is KAGVTQTPRYLIKTRGQQVTLSCSPISGHRSVSWYQQTPGQGLQFLFEYFSETQRNKGNFPGRFSGRQFSNSRSEMNVSTLELGDSALYLCASSLALNQPQHFGDGTRLSIL.

This chain joins TRBV28 and TRBJ1-1; no reliable D call. Germline-derived CDR1 and CDR2 are MDHEN and SYDVKM. This CDR3 is 13 amino acids long. The V and J ends lost 4 bases and 11 bases respectively, with 17 bases between them. The CDR3 DNA is TGTGCCAGCAGTTCCCTTACCCATACGGAGGCTTTCTTT. This translates into CASSSLTHTEAFF.

The chain joins TRBV5-1 to TRBJ1-3; tentative D call: TRBD1 (5 bases). Germline lookup yields CDR1 SGHRS and CDR2 YFSETQ. V dropped 3 bases and J dropped 4 bases, with 17 bases sitting between them. This CDR3 is built from 16 residues. The CDR3 bases are TGCGCCAGCAGCTGGGACCCCCGGGGGTCGGGAAACACCATATATTTT. It codes for CASSWDPRGSGNTIYF.

The CDR3 reads CASHPNGAEKLFF. In DNA form, the CDR3 reads TGTGCCAGCCACCCGAATGGGGCCGAAAAACTGTTTTTT. The chain is built from TRBV19 and TRBJ1-4; possible D gene TRBD1, 5 bases. This CDR3 spans 13 amino acids. In germline, CDR1 is LNHDA, CDR2 SQIVND (reference sequence). Trimming shortened V by 9 bases and J by 8 bases, and 16 bases separated the two germline ends. Supplemented by reference TRBV19 and TRBJ1-4, the full variable domain reads DGGITQSPKYLFRKEGQNVTLSCEQNLNHDAMYWYRQDPGQGLRLIYYSQIVNDFQKGDIAEGYSVSREKKESFPLTVTSAQKNPTAFYLCASHPNGAEKLFFGSGTQLSVL.

Only a few counts were recorded for this clone. This chain joins TRBV29-1 and TRBJ2-7, with 8 bases fitting TRBD1. The ends lost 6 bases at V and 3 bases at J; junction bases unmatched: 7. Germline V gene data show CDR1 as SQVTM and CDR2 as ANQGSEA. This CDR3 is 13 amino acids long. CDR3 amino acids: CSVGTGDVYEQYF. The CDR3 nucleotides read TGCAGCGTCGGGACAGGAGACGTCTACGAGCAGTACTTC.

The count of this clone is one. This chain uses TRBV4-2 with TRBJ2-1; weak D call: TRBD1 (6 bases). Trimming left V 0 bases short and J 6 bases short, with 15 bases between. Germline V gene data show CDR1 as LGHNA and CDR2 as YNFKEQ. This CDR3 is built from 16 residues. The CDR3 here is CASSQDAWRGGNEQFF. In DNA form, the CDR3 reads TGTGCCAGCAGCCAAGATGCGTGGAGAGGGGGCAATGAGCAGTTCTTC.

The chain combines TRBV30 with TRBJ1-3; tentative D call: TRBD1 (5 bases). In germline, CDR1 is GTSNPN, CDR2 SVGIG (reference sequence). The CDR3 is 14 residues long. The V end lost 2 bases, the J end lost 0 bases, and 8 bases lay between the germline ends. The CDR3 DNA is TGTGCCTGGAGTCACGGGGGCTCTGGAAACACCATATATTTT. Amino acids: CAWSHGGSGNTIYF.

The chain links TRBV2 to TRBJ1-2; tentatively, D is TRBD1 (6 bases). V was pared by 6 bases and J by 2 bases, with 10 bases between. Germline values: CDR1 SNHLY, CDR2 FYNNEI. This CDR3 has 13 residues. CDR3 residues: CASRYRENYGYTF. As DNA, the CDR3 is TGTGCCAGCAGATACAGGGAGAACTATGGCTACACCTTC.

The chain recombines TRBV7-9 with TRBJ1-2; unclear D gene. V lost 5 bases and J lost 3, with 16 bases in between. The CDR3 consists of 15 residues. Germline CDR1 is SEHNR and CDR2 is FQNEAQ (reference sequence). The CDR3 bases are TGTGCCAGCAGCGTTGGTTCGGTGATAGACTATGGCTACACCTTC. Translated, it gives CASSVGSVIDYGYTF.

V and J are TRBV18 and TRBJ2-3, with TRBD1 as a possible D gene (6 bases). The V and J ends lost 6 bases and 2 bases respectively, with 15 bases between them. The CDR3 runs 15 residues. In germline, CDR1 is KGHSH, CDR2 LQKENI. Here the CDR3 reads CASSHQTGYTDTQYF. The CDR3 coding sequence is TGTGCCAGCTCGCACCAAACAGGGTACACAGATACGCAGTATTTT.

J is TRBJ1-4 and V is TRBV4-1; 9 nucleotides line up with TRBD1. Looked up from germline, CDR1 is MGHRA and CDR2 is YSYEKL. The CDR3 totals 15 residues. Trimming at V came to 4 bases and at J to 2 bases, leaving 2 bases not matched to a gene. CDR3: CASSLDRGTNEKLFF. In DNA form, the CDR3 reads TGCGCCAGCAGCCTGGACAGGGGTACTAATGAAAAACTGTTTTTT.

The genes are TRBV10-1 and TRBJ2-3; D possibly corresponds to TRBD2 (6 bases). This CDR3 spans 17 amino acids. Per the germline V gene, CDR1 is WNHNN and CDR2 is SYGVQD (reference sequence). V was pared by 3 bases and J by 1 base, with 17 bases between. Here the CDR3 DNA reads TGCGCCAGCAGTGACCTTTCCCGGGGAGGAGGCACAGATACGCAGTATTTT. It translates to CASSDLSRGGGTDTQYF.

V usage is TRBV5-1 and J usage is TRBJ2-3, with TRBD1 matching over 12 bases. Germline values: CDR1 SGHRS, CDR2 YFSETQ. Germline trimming cut 8 bases from V and 5 bases from J; bases unmatched to any gene: 9. CDR3 length equals 15 residues. The CDR3 coding sequence is TGCGCCAGTACCGGGACAGGGGGCGTAGAAGATACGCAGTATTTT. This encodes CASTGTGGVEDTQYF. The full variable domain, completed using reference TRBV5-1 and TRBJ2-3, is KAGVTQTPRYLIKTRGQQVTLSCSPISGHRSVSWYQQTPGQGLQFLFEYFSETQRNKGNFPGRFSGRQFSNSRSEMNVSTLELGDSALYLCASTGTGGVEDTQYFGPGTRLTVL.

The CDR3 here is CATSRDTGVRQPQHF. CDR3 nucleotide sequence: TGTGCCACCAGCAGAGACACAGGGGTCCGCCAGCCCCAGCATTTT. The chain is built from TRBV15 and TRBJ1-5; 7 nucleotides line up with TRBD1. Trimming cost V 0 bases and J 7 bases; bases outside gene matches: 6. The germline CDR1 and CDR2 sequences are LNHNV and YYDKDF (reference sequence). This CDR3 has 15 residues.

This chain connects TRBV14 to TRBJ2-5, with 10 bases that match TRBD1. The CDR3 is made up of 17 amino acids. Unmatched junction bases numbered 8, after V lost 0 bases and J lost 4 bases. Germline CDR1 SGHDN, CDR2 FVKESK. The CDR3 sequence is CASSQDVRTGGRETQYF. The CDR3 DNA reads TGTGCCAGCAGCCAAGACGTGCGGACAGGGGGTAGAGAGACCCAGTACTTC.

The rearrangement joins TRBV7-8 to TRBJ2-3; the match to TRBD1 covers 7 bases. Germline CDR1 SGHVS, CDR2 FQNEAQ. The length of the CDR3 is 15 residues. J lost 0 bases, V lost 8 bases, and 8 bases had no gene match. The DNA of the CDR3 is TGTGCCAGCGGGGGACAGATAGTTAGCACAGATACGCAGTATTTT. It is translated as CASGGQIVSTDTQYF.

The CDR3 loop reads CASSPLPQNYEQYF. The DNA for the CDR3 is TGTGCCAGCAGCCCCCTCCCGCAGAACTACGAGCAGTACTTC. This rearrangement joins TRBV6-5 to TRBJ2-7; D not resolved. The V gene's germline CDR1 is MNHEY and CDR2 SVGAGI. The CDR3 contains 14 residues. V lost 6 bases and J 3 bases, leaving 15 bases between the germline ends.

The genes are TRBV9 and TRBJ1-3, with D possibly matching TRBD1 (5 bases). There are 13 residues in the CDR3. The germline CDR1 and CDR2 sequences are SGDLS and YYNGEE. The V and J ends lost 7 bases and 3 bases respectively, with 11 bases between them. The CDR3 region is CASGATNGNTIYF. CDR3 in DNA: TGTGCCAGCGGGGCGACGAATGGAAACACCATATATTTT.